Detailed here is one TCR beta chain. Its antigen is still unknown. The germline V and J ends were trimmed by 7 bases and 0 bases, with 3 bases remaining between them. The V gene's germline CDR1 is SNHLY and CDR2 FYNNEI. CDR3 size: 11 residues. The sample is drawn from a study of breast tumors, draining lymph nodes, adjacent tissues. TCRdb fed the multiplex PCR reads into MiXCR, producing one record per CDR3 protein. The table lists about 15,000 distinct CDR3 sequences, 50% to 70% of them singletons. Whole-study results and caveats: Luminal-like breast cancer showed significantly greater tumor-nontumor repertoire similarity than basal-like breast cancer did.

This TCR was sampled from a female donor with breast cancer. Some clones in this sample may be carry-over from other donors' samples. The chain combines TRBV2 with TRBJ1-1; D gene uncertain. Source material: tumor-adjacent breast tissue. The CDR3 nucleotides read TGTGCCAGCAACCTGAACACTGAAGCTTTCTTT. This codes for CASNLNTEAFF.